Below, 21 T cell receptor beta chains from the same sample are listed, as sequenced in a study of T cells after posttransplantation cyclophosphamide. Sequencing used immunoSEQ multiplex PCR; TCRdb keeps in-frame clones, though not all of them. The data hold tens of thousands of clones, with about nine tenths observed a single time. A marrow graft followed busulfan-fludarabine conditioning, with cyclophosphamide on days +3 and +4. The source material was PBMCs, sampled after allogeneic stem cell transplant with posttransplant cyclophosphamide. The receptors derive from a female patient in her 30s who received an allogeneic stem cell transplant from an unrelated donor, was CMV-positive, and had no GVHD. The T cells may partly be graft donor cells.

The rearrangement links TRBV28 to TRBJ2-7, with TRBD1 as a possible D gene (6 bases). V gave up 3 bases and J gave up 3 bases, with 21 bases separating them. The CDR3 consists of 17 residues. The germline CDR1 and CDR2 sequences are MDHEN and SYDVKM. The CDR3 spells CASSFSHDRPELYEQYF. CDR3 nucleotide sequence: TGTGCCAGCAGTTTCTCCCATGACAGGCCGGAACTCTACGAGCAGTACTTC.

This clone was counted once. Written as DNA, the CDR3 is TGTGCCAGCAGTACCGGACAGGGGGCTACTCAGCCCCAGCATTTT. This encodes CASSTGQGATQPQHF. J is TRBJ1-5 and V is TRBV28, with TRBD1 matching over 11 bases. This CDR3 comprises 15 residues. From germline, CDR1 is MDHEN and CDR2 SYDVKM. V lost 5 bases, J lost 6 bases, and 6 bases stayed unmatched.

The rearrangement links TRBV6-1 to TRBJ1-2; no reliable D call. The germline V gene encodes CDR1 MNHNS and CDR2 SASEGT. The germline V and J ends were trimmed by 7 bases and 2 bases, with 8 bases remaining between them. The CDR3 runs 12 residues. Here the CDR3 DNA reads TGTGCCAGCATGGGAGGGAACTATGGCTACACCTTC. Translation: CASMGGNYGYTF.

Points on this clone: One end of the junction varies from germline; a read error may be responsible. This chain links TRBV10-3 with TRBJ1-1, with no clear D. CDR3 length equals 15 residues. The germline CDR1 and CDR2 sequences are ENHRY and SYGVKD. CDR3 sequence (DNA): TGTGCCGTCAGTGAGGAAGAACAGATCTACACTGAAGCTTTCTTT. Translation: CAVSEEEQIYTEAFF.

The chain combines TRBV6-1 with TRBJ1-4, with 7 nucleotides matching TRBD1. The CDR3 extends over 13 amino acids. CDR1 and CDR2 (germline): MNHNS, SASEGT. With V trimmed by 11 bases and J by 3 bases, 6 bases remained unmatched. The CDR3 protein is CALSGTANEKLFF. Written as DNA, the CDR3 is TGTGCCCTGAGTGGGACAGCTAATGAAAAACTGTTTTTT.

CDR3 region: CASTTAGTGGYEQYF. The CDR3 DNA reads as TGTGCCAGTACTACCGCCGGGACAGGGGGCTACGAGCAGTACTTC. This chain uses TRBV19 with TRBJ2-7; 11 bases map to TRBD1. Germline CDR1 LNHDA, CDR2 SQIVND (reference sequence). V dropped 7 bases and J dropped 3; count of bases not matched to a gene: 8. The CDR3 length is 15 residues.

CDR3 DNA: TGTGCCAGCAGCTTGGGGGCTTACAATGAGCAGTTCTTC. Protein product: CASSLGAYNEQFF. V is TRBV13 and J is TRBJ2-1, with D possibly TRBD1 on 6 matching bases. Germline loops: CDR1 PRHDT, CDR2 FYEKMQ (reference sequence). Trimming pared 3 bases from V and 4 bases from J, leaving 7 bases between. This CDR3 has 13 amino acids.

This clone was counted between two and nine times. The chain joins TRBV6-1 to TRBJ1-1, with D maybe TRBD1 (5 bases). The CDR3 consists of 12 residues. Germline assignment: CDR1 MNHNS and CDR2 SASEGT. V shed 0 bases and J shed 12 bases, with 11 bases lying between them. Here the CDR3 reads CASSEASGRTFF. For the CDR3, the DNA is TGTGCCAGCAGTGAAGCTTCAGGGAGGACTTTCTTT.

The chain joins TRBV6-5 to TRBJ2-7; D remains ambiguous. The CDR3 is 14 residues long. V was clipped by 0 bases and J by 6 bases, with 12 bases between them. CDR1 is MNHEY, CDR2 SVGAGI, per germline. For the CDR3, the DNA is TGTGCCAGCAGTTACTCCGAGGTGTCCGGCGAGCAGTACTTC. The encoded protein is CASSYSEVSGEQYF.

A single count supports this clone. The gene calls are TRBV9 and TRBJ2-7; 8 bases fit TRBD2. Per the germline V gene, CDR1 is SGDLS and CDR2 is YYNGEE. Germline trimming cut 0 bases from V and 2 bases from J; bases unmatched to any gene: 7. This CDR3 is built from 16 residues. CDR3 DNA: TGTGCCAGCAGCGTAGGAGCGGGGGAGCCCACCTACGAGCAGTACTTC. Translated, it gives CASSVGAGEPTYEQYF.

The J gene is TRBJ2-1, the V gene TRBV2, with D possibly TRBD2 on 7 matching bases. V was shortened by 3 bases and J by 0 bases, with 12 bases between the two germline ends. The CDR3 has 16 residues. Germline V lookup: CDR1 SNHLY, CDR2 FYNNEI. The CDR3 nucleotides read TGTGCCAGCAGTGAGAGGGGGGGGAGCTCCTACAATGAGCAGTTCTTC. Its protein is CASSERGGSSYNEQFF.

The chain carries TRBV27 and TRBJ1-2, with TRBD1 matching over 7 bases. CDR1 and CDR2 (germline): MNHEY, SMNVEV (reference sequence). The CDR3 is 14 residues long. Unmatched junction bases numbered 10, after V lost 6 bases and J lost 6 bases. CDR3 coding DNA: TGTGCCAGCAGCCCTCGACAGGGATCGAATGGCTACACCTTC. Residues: CASSPRQGSNGYTF.

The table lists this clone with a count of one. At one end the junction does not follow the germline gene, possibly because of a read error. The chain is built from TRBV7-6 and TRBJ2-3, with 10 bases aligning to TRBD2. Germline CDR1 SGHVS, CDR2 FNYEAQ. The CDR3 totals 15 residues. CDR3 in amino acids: CASSLGLAGTDTQYF. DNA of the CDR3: TGTGCTAGCAGCTTAGGACTAGCGGGCACAGATACGCAGTATTTT.

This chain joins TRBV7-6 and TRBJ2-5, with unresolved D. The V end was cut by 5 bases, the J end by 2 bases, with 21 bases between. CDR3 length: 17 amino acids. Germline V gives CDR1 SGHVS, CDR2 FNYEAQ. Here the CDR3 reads CASSPGPIARTQETQYF. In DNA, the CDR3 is TGTGCCAGCAGCCCTGGGCCTATTGCGCGAACGCAAGAGACCCAGTACTTC.

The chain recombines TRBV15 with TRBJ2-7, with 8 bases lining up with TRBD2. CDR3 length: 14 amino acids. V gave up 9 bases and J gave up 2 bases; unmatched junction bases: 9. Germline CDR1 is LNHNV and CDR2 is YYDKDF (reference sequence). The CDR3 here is CATGSGRGAYEQYF. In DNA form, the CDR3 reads TGTGCCACAGGGAGCGGGCGGGGGGCCTACGAGCAGTACTTC. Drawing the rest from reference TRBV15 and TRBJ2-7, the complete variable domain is DAMVIQNPRYQVTQFGKPVTLSCSQTLNHNVMYWYQQKSSQAPKLLFHYYDKDFNNEADTPDNFQSRRPNTSFCFLDIRSPGLGDTAMYLCATGSGRGAYEQYFGPGTRLTVT.

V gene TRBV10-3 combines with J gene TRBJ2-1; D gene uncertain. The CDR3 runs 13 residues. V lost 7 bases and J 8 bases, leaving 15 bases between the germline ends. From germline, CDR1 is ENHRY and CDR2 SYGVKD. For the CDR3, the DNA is TGTGCCATCACTGCCTCCCCCGAGGATGAGCAGTTCTTC. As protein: CAITASPEDEQFF.

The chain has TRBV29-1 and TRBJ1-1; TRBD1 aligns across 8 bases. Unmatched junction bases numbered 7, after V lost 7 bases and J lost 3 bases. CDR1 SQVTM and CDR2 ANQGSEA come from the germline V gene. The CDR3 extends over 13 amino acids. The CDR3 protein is CSGATGVYTEAFF. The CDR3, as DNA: TGCAGCGGGGCGACAGGGGTCTACACTGAAGCTTTCTTT.

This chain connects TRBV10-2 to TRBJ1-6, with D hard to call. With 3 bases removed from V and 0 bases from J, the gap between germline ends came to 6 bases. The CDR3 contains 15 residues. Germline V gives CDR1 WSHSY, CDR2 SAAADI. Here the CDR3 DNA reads TGCGCCAGCAGTGAATCGAGCTCCTATAATTCACCCCTCCACTTT. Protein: CASSESSSYNSPLHF.

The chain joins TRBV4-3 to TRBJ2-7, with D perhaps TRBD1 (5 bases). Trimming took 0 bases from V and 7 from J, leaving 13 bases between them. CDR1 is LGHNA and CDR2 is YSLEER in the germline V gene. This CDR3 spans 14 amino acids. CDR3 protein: CASSQDLQGWEQYF. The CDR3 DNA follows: TGCGCCAGCAGCCAAGATCTCCAGGGTTGGGAGCAGTACTTC.

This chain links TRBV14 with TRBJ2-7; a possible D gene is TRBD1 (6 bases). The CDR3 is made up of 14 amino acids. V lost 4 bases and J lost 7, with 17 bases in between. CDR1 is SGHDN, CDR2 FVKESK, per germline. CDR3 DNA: TGTGCCAGCAGCCGAATGGGGCAGGGGTTAGAGCAGTACTTC. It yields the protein CASSRMGQGLEQYF.

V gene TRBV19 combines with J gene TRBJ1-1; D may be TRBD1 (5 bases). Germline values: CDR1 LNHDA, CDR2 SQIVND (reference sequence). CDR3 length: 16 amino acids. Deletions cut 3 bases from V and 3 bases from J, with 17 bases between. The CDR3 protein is CASSIPDSILYTEAFF. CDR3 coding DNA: TGTGCCAGTAGTATCCCCGACAGCATCCTATACACTGAAGCTTTCTTT.